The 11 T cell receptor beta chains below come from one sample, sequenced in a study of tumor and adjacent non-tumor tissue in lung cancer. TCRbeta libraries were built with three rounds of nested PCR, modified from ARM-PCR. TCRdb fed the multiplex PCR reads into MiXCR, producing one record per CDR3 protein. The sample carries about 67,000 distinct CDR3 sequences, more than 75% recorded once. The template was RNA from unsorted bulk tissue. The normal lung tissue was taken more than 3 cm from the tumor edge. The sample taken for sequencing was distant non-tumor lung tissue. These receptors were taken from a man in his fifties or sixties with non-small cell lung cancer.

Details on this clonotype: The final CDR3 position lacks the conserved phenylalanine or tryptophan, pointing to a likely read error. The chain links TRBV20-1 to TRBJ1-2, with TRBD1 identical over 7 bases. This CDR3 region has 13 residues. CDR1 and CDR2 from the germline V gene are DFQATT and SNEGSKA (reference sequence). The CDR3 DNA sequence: TGCATTGCTAGAACAGGGGCTAACTATGACTACACCTTA. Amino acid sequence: CIARTGANYDYTL.

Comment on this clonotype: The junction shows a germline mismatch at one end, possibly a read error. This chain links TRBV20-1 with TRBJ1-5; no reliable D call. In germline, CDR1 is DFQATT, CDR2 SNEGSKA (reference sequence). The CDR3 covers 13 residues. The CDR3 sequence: CNARWWYNQPQHF. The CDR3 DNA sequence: TGCAATGCTAGGTGGTGGTACAATCAGCCCCAGCATTTT.

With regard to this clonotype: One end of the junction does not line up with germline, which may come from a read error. CDR3 bases: TGTGCCAGCACTTACAAAATACGCGGGAGTTTCCCCCCTGATCAGTTCTTC. It specifies CASTYKIRGSFPPDQFF. The gene calls are TRBV6-2 or TRBV6-3 and TRBJ2-1; the match to TRBD2 covers 7 bases. Germline V gives CDR1 MNHEY, CDR2 SVGEGT. There are 17 residues in the CDR3.

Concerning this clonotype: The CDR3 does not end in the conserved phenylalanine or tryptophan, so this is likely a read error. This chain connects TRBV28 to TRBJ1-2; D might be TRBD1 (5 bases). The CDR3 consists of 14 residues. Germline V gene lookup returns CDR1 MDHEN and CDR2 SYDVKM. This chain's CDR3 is CDSSPLGTKNGYTL. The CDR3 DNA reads TGTGATAGCAGTCCACTAGGGACCAAAAATGGCTACACCCTC.

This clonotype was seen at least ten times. CDR3 nucleotides: TGCGCCAGCAGCTCGGGACAGACGAACACCGGGGAGCTGTTTTTT. This gives the protein CASSSGQTNTGELFF. The chain combines TRBV4-1 with TRBJ2-2, with 7 bases aligning to TRBD1. This CDR3 has 15 residues. With 5 bases clipped from V and 0 bases from J, the junction kept 3 bases outside the gene matches. Per germline, CDR1 MGHRA and CDR2 YSYEKL.

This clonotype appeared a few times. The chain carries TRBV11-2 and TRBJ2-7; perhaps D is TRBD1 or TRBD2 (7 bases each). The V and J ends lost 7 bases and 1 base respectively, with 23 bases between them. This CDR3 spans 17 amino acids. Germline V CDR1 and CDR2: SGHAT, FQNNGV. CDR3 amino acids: CASTGGKGGNRSYEQYF. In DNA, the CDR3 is TGTGCCAGCACGGGGGGAAAAGGGGGCAATAGGTCCTACGAGCAGTACTTC.

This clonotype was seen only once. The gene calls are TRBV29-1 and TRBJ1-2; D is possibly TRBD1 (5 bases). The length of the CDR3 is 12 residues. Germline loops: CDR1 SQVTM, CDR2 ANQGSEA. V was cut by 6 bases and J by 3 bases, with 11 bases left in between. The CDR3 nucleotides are TGCAGCGTGACAGACGACGACTATGGCTACACCTTC. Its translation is CSVTDDDYGYTF. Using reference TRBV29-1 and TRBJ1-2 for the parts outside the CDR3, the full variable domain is SAVISQKPSRDICQRGTSLTIQCQVDSQVTMMFWYRQQPGQSLTLIATANQGSEATYESGFVIDKFPISRPNLTFSTLTVSNMSPEDSSIYLCSVTDDDYGYTFGSGTRLTVV.

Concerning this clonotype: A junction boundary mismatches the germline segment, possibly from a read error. The DNA for the CDR3 is TGTGCCAACAGACGCTCGGGACTAGCGGGAGAGACCAAGTACTTC. It encodes CANRRSGLAGETKYF. The chain uses TRBV6-1 and TRBJ2-5, with 14 bases fitting TRBD2. The CDR3 consists of 15 residues. Germline V gives CDR1 MNHNS, CDR2 SASEGT.

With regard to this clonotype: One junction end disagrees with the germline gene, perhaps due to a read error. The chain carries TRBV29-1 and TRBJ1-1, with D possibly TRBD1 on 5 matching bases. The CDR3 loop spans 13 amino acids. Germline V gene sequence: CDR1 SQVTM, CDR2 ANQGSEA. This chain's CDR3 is CSAEPWRDSEALF. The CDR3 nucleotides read TGCAGCGCTGAGCCTTGGAGGGACTCTGAAGCTTTGTTT.

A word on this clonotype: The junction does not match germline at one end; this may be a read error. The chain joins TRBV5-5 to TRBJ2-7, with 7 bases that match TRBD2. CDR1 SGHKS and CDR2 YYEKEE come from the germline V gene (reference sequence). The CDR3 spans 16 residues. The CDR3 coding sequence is TGTGCCAGCAACGCAGAGGGCGGGGGTCTTTCCTACGACCAGTACTTC. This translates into CASNAEGGGLSYDQYF. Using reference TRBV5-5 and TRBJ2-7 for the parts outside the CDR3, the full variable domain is DAGVTQSPTHLIKTRGQQVTLRCSPISGHKSVSWYQQVLGQGPQFIFQYYEKEERGRGNFPDRFSARQFPNYSSELNVNALLLGDSALYLCASNAEGGGLSYDQYFGPGTRLTVT.

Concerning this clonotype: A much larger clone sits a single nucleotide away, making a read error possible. This chain's CDR3 is CAISFNGDTEAFF. DNA for the CDR3: TGTGCCATCAGCTTTAACGGAGACACTGAAGCTTTCTTT. V gene TRBV11-2 combines with J gene TRBJ1-1; unclear D gene. CDR1 SGHAT and CDR2 FQNNGV come from the germline V gene. The CDR3 runs to 13 residues.